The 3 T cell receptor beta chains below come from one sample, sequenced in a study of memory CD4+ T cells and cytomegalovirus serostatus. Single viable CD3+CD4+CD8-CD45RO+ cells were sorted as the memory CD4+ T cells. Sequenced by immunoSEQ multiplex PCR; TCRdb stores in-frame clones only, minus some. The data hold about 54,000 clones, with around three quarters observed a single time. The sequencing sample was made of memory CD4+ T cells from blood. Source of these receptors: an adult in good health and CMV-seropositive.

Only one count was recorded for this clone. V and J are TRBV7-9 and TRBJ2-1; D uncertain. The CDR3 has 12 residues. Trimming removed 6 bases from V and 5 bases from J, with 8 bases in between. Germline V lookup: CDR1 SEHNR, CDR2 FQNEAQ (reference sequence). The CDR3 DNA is TGTGCCAGCAGTCTGAGGAACAATGAGCAGTTCTTC. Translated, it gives CASSLRNNEQFF.

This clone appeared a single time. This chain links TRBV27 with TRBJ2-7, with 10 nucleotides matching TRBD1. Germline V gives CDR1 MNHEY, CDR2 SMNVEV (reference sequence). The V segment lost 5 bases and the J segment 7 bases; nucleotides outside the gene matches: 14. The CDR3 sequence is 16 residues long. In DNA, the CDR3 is TGTGCCAGCAGTCCCACCCGGGACAGGGGCCCGGAGGAGCAGTACGTC. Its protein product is CASSPTRDRGPEEQYV.

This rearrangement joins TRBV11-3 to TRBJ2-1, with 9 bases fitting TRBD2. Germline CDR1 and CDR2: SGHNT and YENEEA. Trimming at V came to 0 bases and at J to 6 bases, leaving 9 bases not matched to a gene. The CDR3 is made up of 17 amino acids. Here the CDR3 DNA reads TGTGCCAGCAGCTTAGATCTTGGGGCGGGAGGGTTCAATGAGCAGTTCTTC. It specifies CASSLDLGAGGFNEQFF.